This T cell receptor (beta chain) was profiled in a study of T cells after yellow fever vaccination. Overall study results and limits: At around 95% for CD4 and almost 90% for CD8, most primary-vaccination clones showed up again after the booster.

On this clonotype itself: As yet, its antigen is unknown.

The CDR3 sequence is 12 residues long. Germline CDR1 DFQATT, CDR2 SNEGSKA (reference sequence). Trimming stripped 4 bases from V and 5 bases from J, with 10 bases between. UMIs and a universal primer site were added when TCR cDNA was made by 5'RACE template switching. TCRdb reanalysed the 5' RACE reads using MiXCR and keeps one entry per CDR3 protein. The table has about 310,000 distinct CDR3 sequences, 3% to 4.5% seen once; the top ten hold 20% to 30%. This sequence joins TRBV20-1 and TRBJ2-3, with a possible D match to TRBD1 (6 bases). This TCR was sampled from a man aged 18 to 29 who received the YFV17D yellow fever vaccine. The sequencing used PBMCs, collected on the day of the yellow fever booster vaccination. The CDR3 bases are TGCAGTGCTAACACAGGGATAGATACGCAGTATTTT. Encoded protein: CSANTGIDTQYF.